The source of this T cell receptor beta chain is a study of T-cell memory formation after mild COVID-19. For the study at large: Most TCR clusters belonged to a single donor.

The length of the CDR3 is 15 residues. Germline V gene data show CDR1 as LGHNA and CDR2 as YNFKEQ. The trim removed 4 bases at V and 6 bases at J, leaving 8 bases unmatched. Constant-segment-primed 5'RACE gave TCR alpha and TCR beta cDNA libraries with sample barcodes and UMIs. Each CDR3 protein is one row after TCRdb ran MiXCR on the 5' RACE reads. The profile shows 300,000 to 350,000 distinct CDR3 sequences, roughly an eighth of them singletons. Remarks on this clonotype: The antigen is not known.

Broader study findings: Prior to infection, memory already included some responding clones, suggesting cross-reactive memory joined. CD4+ contracting clones lay mainly in CM and EM, CD8+ ones in EMRA.

This clonotype was sampled from a man in his late teens or twenties who had mild COVID-19 (a few samples of this study predate the infection). Cell type and time point are not known. The rearrangement links TRBV4-2 to TRBJ2-3; TRBD1 matches at 9 bases. The sample consisted of PBMCs or a T cell subset sorted from them (not recorded which). CDR3 amino acids: CASSLPGQGVDTQYF. The CDR3 DNA follows: TGTGCCAGCAGCCTCCCGGGACAGGGTGTGGATACGCAGTATTTT.